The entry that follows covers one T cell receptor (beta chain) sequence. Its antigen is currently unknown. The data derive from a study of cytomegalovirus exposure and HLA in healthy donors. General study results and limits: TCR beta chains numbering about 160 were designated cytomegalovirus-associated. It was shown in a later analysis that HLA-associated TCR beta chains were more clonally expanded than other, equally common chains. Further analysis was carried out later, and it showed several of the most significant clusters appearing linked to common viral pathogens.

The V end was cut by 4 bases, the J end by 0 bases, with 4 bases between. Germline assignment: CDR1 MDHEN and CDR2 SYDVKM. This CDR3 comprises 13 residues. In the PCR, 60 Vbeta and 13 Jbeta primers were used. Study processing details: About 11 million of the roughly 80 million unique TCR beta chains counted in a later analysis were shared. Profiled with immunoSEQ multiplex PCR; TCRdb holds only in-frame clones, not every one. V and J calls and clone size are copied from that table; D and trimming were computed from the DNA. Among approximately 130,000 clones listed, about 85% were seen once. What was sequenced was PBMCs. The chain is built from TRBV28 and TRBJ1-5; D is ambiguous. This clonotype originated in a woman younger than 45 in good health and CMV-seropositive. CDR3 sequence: CASSSHSNQPQHF. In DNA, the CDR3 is TGTGCCAGCAGTTCCCATAGCAATCAGCCCCAGCATTTT.